These 25 T cell receptor beta chains were sequenced from one sample in a study of identical twins. Each CDR3 protein is one row after TCRdb ran MiXCR on the 5' RACE reads. Among about 890,000 distinct CDR3 sequences listed, more than 9% were seen once. This same sample was also taken into another study, of yellow fever vaccine responses in identical twins.

Sequenced sample: PBMCs. These receptors were taken from a woman between 18 and 30 years old in good health.

Ten or more counts support this clonotype. The chain links TRBV29-1 to TRBJ2-1; D perhaps matches TRBD2 (7 bases). The germline V gene encodes CDR1 SQVTM and CDR2 ANQGSEA. V shed 6 bases and J shed 3 bases, with 18 bases lying between them. The CDR3 contains 15 residues. CDR3 sequence (DNA): TGCAGCGTCGGGGGGAGAGGGGGTATCTACAATGAGCAGTTCTTC. Amino acid sequence: CSVGGRGGIYNEQFF.

This chain joins TRBV7-8 and TRBJ2-5, with TRBD2 matching over 12 bases. This CDR3 has 17 amino acids. Unmatched junction bases numbered 8, after V lost 5 bases and J lost 1 base. Germline loops: CDR1 SGHVS, CDR2 FQNEAQ. CDR3 protein: CASSPELAGGFQETQYF. The CDR3 DNA follows: TGTGCCAGCAGCCCGGAACTAGCGGGAGGTTTCCAAGAGACCCAGTACTTC.

This clonotype has at least ten counts. The rearrangement joins TRBV15 to TRBJ2-2; TRBD1 matches 8 bases. CDR3 size: 18 residues. Unmatched junction bases numbered 14, after V lost 1 base and J lost 7 bases. Germline V gives CDR1 LNHNV, CDR2 YYDKDF (reference sequence). In nucleotides, the CDR3 is TGTGCCACCAGCAGAGGGACAGGGAAATTTTACAACGTCGGGGAGCTGTTTTTT. This gives the protein CATSRGTGKFYNVGELFF.

This clonotype was counted ten times or more. This chain joins TRBV10-3 and TRBJ2-3; TRBD1 aligns across 8 bases. The trim removed 7 bases at V and 2 bases at J, leaving 2 bases unmatched. Germline CDR1 ENHRY, CDR2 SYGVKD. The CDR3 has 13 amino acids. For the CDR3, the DNA is TGTGCCATCATGGGACAGGCCACAGATACGCAGTATTTT. This encodes CAIMGQATDTQYF.

The table lists this clonotype with a few counts. The chain couples TRBV7-9 to TRBJ2-7, with TRBD2 identical over 13 bases. V was pared by 5 bases and J by 4 bases, with 5 bases of the junction left unmatched. Germline lookup yields CDR1 SEHNR and CDR2 FQNEAQ (reference sequence). The CDR3 is 15 residues long. In DNA, the CDR3 is TGTGCCAGCAGCCGAGGACTAGCGGGAGATTACGAGCAGTACTTC. This gives the protein CASSRGLAGDYEQYF. The full variable domain, with the rest looked up from reference TRBV7-9 and TRBJ2-7, is DTGVSQNPRHKITKRGQNVTFRCDPISEHNRLYWYRQTLGQGPEFLTYFQNEAQLEKSRLLSDRFSAERPKGSFSTLEIQRTEQGDSAMYLCASSRGLAGDYEQYFGPGTRLTVT.

This clonotype has more than one count but fewer than ten. The V gene is TRBV3-1, the J gene TRBJ2-1; perhaps TRBD2 as D (6 bases). The CDR3 extends over 15 amino acids. The ends were cut back, 0 bases at V and 7 bases at J, with 13 bases in the middle. Germline CDR1 LGHDT, CDR2 YNNKEL (reference sequence). The chain's CDR3 is CASSQEWEVRNEQFF. The CDR3 region has the DNA TGTGCCAGCAGCCAAGAGTGGGAGGTTAGAAATGAGCAGTTCTTC.

This clonotype was seen a few times. The V gene is TRBV14, the J gene TRBJ1-1; 9 positions match TRBD1. This CDR3 region has 15 residues. J gave up 5 bases and V 0 bases, and 4 bases lay outside the gene matches. Germline CDR1 is SGHDN and CDR2 is FVKESK. The CDR3 nucleotides read TGTGCCAGCAGCCAAGATCACAGGGGGCAGACTGAAGCTTTCTTT. Its translation: CASSQDHRGQTEAFF.

In this sample, this clonotype turned up a few times. The rearrangement uses TRBV20-1 and TRBJ2-5, with 7 nucleotides matching TRBD1. The trim removed 3 bases at V and 2 bases at J, leaving 3 bases unmatched. CDR3 size: 13 residues. Germline lookup yields CDR1 DFQATT and CDR2 SNEGSKA (reference sequence). This CDR3 reads CSARGQKQETQYF. In DNA form, the CDR3 reads TGCAGTGCTAGGGGACAGAAGCAAGAGACCCAGTACTTC.

A few counts support this clonotype. The chain links TRBV10-3 to TRBJ2-7, with TRBD2 matching 7 bases. With V trimmed by 9 bases and J by 2 bases, 19 bases remained unmatched. This CDR3 has 17 residues. The germline CDR1 and CDR2 sequences are ENHRY and SYGVKD. The CDR3 DNA follows: TGTGCCATTTCCTCATCCGGGACCCCGGGGGGAACCTACGAGCAGTACTTC. This encodes CAISSSGTPGGTYEQYF.

V and J are TRBV20-1 and TRBJ2-3, with a possible D match to TRBD2 (5 bases). Trimming left V 5 bases short and J 2 bases short, with 17 bases between. The CDR3 length is 15 residues. The germline V gene has CDR1 DFQATT and CDR2 SNEGSKA (reference sequence). The CDR3 region is CSAFPLAENTDTQYF. The DNA for the CDR3 is TGCAGTGCTTTTCCCCTAGCAGAAAACACAGATACGCAGTATTTT.

The sample holds a few counts of this clonotype. The chain links TRBV25-1 to TRBJ2-3, with D unclear. Per the germline V gene, CDR1 is MGHDK and CDR2 is SYGVNS. CDR3 length: 13 residues. Trimming removed 1 base at V and 3 bases at J, with 5 bases between. The CDR3 spells CASSESPTDTQYF. CDR3 nucleotides: TGTGCCAGCAGTGAATCGCCGACAGATACGCAGTATTTT.

The J gene is TRBJ2-1, the V gene TRBV7-3; 10 positions match TRBD2. The germline CDR1 and CDR2 sequences are SGHTA and FQGTGA. The V and J ends lost 5 bases and 8 bases, in that order; junction bases with no gene match: 18. CDR3 size: 18 residues. The CDR3 region has the DNA TGTGCCAGCAGCCAGAGACTAGCGGGTATCACAGAGGGGGATGAGCAGTTCTTC. Amino acid sequence: CASSQRLAGITEGDEQFF.

The rearrangement links TRBV24-1 to TRBJ2-7; 7 bases fit TRBD2. Germline V gene lookup returns CDR1 KGHDR and CDR2 SFDVKD. Losses at the gene ends were 3 bases for V and 0 bases for J; bases not matched to a gene: 7. This CDR3 contains 16 residues. This CDR3 is CATSDPGGGDSYEQYF. The CDR3 bases are TGTGCCACCAGTGATCCGGGAGGAGGGGACTCCTACGAGCAGTACTTC.

This clonotype was counted between two and nine times. The rearrangement links TRBV11-2 to TRBJ1-1; D possibly corresponds to TRBD1 (6 bases). The CDR3 consists of 13 residues. Trimming stripped 4 bases from V and 10 bases from J, with 16 bases between. The germline V gene has CDR1 SGHAT and CDR2 FQNNGV. CDR3 DNA sequence: TGTGCCAGCAGCTCTCAAGGGGGGGTCGGAGCTTTCTTT. Amino acid sequence: CASSSQGGVGAFF. Full variable domain (outside the CDR3, taken from reference TRBV11-2 and TRBJ1-1): EAGVAQSPRYKIIEKRQSVAFWCNPISGHATLYWYQQILGQGPKLLIQFQNNGVVDDSQLPKDRFSAERLKGVDSTLKIQPAKLEDSAVYLCASSSQGGVGAFFGQGTRLTVV.

In this sample, this clonotype turned up many times. V and J are TRBV12-3 or TRBV12-4 and TRBJ2-7; no firm D call. The CDR3 length is 12 residues. Trimming pared 3 bases from V and 7 bases from J, leaving 10 bases between. The CDR3: CASSFIRLEQYF. The CDR3, as DNA: TGTGCCAGCAGTTTTATCCGTTTGGAGCAGTACTTC.

The rearrangement links TRBV20-1 to TRBJ2-7; D call uncertain. This CDR3 comprises 13 residues. Between the trimmed V and J ends, which lost 4 bases and 0 bases, there was a span of 10 bases. Per germline, CDR1 DFQATT and CDR2 SNEGSKA (reference sequence). CDR3 residues: CSANSLSSYEQYV. The CDR3 DNA reads TGCAGTGCTAATAGCCTCAGCTCCTACGAGCAGTACGTC.

The chain links TRBV20-1 to TRBJ2-1; the D gene is possibly TRBD2 (7 bases). Germline V gene lookup returns CDR1 DFQATT and CDR2 SNEGSKA (reference sequence). The V gene lost 3 bases and the J gene lost 8 bases, with 11 bases spanning the gap. This CDR3 comprises 12 residues. CDR3 sequence: CSARQGRDEQFF. DNA of the CDR3: TGCAGTGCTAGGCAGGGGAGGGATGAGCAGTTCTTC.

The chain carries TRBV29-1 and TRBJ1-2, with 8 bases that match TRBD1. Germline V gene lookup returns CDR1 SQVTM and CDR2 ANQGSEA. The CDR3 has 12 residues. Losses at the gene ends were 6 bases for V and 13 bases for J; bases not matched to a gene: 13. The CDR3 DNA follows: TGCAGCGTACACGGACAGGGAGTAGAGAGCACCTTC. Amino acid sequence: CSVHGQGVESTF.

This clonotype was picked up many times. The chain has TRBV5-1 and TRBJ2-5; possibly TRBD2 for D (6 bases). Germline assignment: CDR1 SGHRS and CDR2 YFSETQ. CDR3 length: 13 residues. Deletions cut 6 bases from V and 2 bases from J, with 11 bases between. The CDR3 region is CASTGSGQETQYF. CDR3 sequence (DNA): TGCGCCAGCACGGGGAGCGGGCAAGAGACCCAGTACTTC. Together with reference TRBV5-1 and TRBJ2-5, the CDR3 gives the full variable domain: KAGVTQTPRYLIKTRGQQVTLSCSPISGHRSVSWYQQTPGQGLQFLFEYFSETQRNKGNFPGRFSGRQFSNSRSEMNVSTLELGDSALYLCASTGSGQETQYFGPGTRLLVL.

CDR3 DNA: TGTGCCAGCAGCCTACTCTACGTCTCTGGAAACACCATATATTTT. This sequence encodes CASSLLYVSGNTIYF. The J gene is TRBJ1-3, the V gene TRBV7-9, with D hard to call. The CDR3 runs to 15 residues. Germline V CDR1 and CDR2: SEHNR, FQNEAQ (reference sequence). V gave up 5 bases and J gave up 0 bases, with 11 bases separating them.

The genes are TRBV24-1 and TRBJ2-7, with a weak D call TRBD1 (6 bases). Trimming shortened V by 7 bases and J by 5 bases, and 17 bases separated the two germline ends. The CDR3 extends over 14 amino acids. Germline V CDR1 and CDR2: KGHDR, SFDVKD. CDR3 region: CATRGARGADEQYF. CDR3 coding DNA: TGTGCCACCAGGGGGGCGAGGGGAGCCGACGAGCAGTACTTC.

The chain combines TRBV19 with TRBJ2-7; D is possibly TRBD2 (6 bases). The germline V and J ends were trimmed by 6 bases and 0 bases, with 15 bases remaining between them. Germline-derived CDR1 and CDR2 are LNHDA and SQIVND (reference sequence). The CDR3 has 15 residues. CDR3 protein: CASRPRSGSSYEQYF. The CDR3, as DNA: TGTGCCAGTAGACCCCGTAGCGGAAGCTCCTACGAGCAGTACTTC. The complete variable domain, with remaining parts taken from reference TRBV19 and TRBJ2-7, reads DGGITQSPKYLFRKEGQNVTLSCEQNLNHDAMYWYRQDPGQGLRLIYYSQIVNDFQKGDIAEGYSVSREKKESFPLTVTSAQKNPTAFYLCASRPRSGSSYEQYFGPGTRLTVT.

The chain combines TRBV6-1 with TRBJ1-1; D perhaps matches TRBD1 (5 bases). Trimming pared 6 bases from V and 0 bases from J, leaving 17 bases between. The CDR3 has 16 amino acids. Germline CDR1 and CDR2: MNHNS and SASEGT. The CDR3 loop reads CASSSLTRQMNTEAFF. The CDR3 DNA reads as TGTGCCAGCAGCAGCCTAACACGACAGATGAACACTGAAGCTTTCTTT.

The rearrangement links TRBV28 to TRBJ2-7; TRBD2 matches at 15 bases. J lost 12 bases, V lost 3 bases, and 3 bases had no gene match. The CDR3 extends over 13 amino acids. Germline values: CDR1 MDHEN, CDR2 SYDVKM. The CDR3 DNA is TGTGCCAGCAGTTTGGGACTAGCGGGAGGAATGTACTTC. It specifies CASSLGLAGGMYF.

This clonotype has a count of ten or more. This chain joins TRBV4-2 and TRBJ2-1; D is perhaps TRBD2 (5 bases). Germline V lookup: CDR1 LGHNA, CDR2 YNFKEQ. CDR3 size: 16 residues. The V and J ends lost 0 bases and 1 base respectively, with 10 bases between them. The CDR3, as DNA: TGTGCCAGCAGCCAAGAGGTATCGGGGTCCTACAATGAGCAGTTCTTC. This gives the protein CASSQEVSGSYNEQFF.